Shown below are 30 T cell receptor beta chains from a single sample sequenced in a study of T cells in Graves' hyperthyroidism and ophthalmopathy. Amplification yielded TCR beta CDR3 regions, with RNA transcripts as the source. During a first-round RT-PCR of the TCR CDR3, the HTBI primer set was used. TCRdb processed the multiplex PCR reads anew with MiXCR; each CDR3 protein has one entry. The sample includes 550,000 to 700,000 distinct CDR3 sequences, under 60% of them seen just once. The material sequenced was peripheral blood or thyroid tissue (not recorded which). These receptors all come from an adult woman with Graves' disease, either hyperthyroidism or ophthalmopathy (not recorded which).

The V call is TRBV19, the J call TRBJ1-5, with D possibly TRBD2 on 5 matching bases. The J call is uncertain, as TRBJ2-3 better fits the DNA end. CDR1 is LNHDA, CDR2 SQIVND, per germline (reference sequence). The CDR3 covers 16 residues. CDR3 DNA: TGTGCCAGTAGTATACGGGGTGGTGTAAGCAATCAGCCCCAGTATTTT. It translates to CASSIRGGVSNQPQYF.

This clonotype was counted many times. V and J are TRBV6-5 and TRBJ1-5, with D maybe TRBD1 (5 bases). V gave up 2 bases and J gave up 4 bases, with 9 bases separating them. CDR1 MNHEY and CDR2 SVGAGI come from the germline V gene. The CDR3 has 14 residues. CDR3 bases: TGTGCCAGCAGTTACGTCAGGACAAATCAGCCCCAGCATTTT. Protein: CASSYVRTNQPQHF.

This clonotype was recorded many times. The chain has TRBV10-1 and TRBJ1-2, with D perhaps matching TRBD1 (5 bases). This CDR3 is built from 13 residues. The ends were cut back, 4 bases at V and 6 bases at J, with 12 bases in the middle. CDR1 is WNHNN, CDR2 SYGVQD, per germline (reference sequence). As DNA, the CDR3 is TGCGCCAGCAGTGCGGGCGGAGGGGATGGCTACACCTTC. It translates to CASSAGGGDGYTF.

The CDR3 sequence is CASSSRTDTGELFF. The CDR3 DNA reads as TGTGCCAGCAGCTCTCGGACGGACACCGGGGAGCTGTTTTTT. The chain joins TRBV7-2 to TRBJ2-2; D remains ambiguous. Trimming removed 4 bases at V and 3 bases at J, with 9 bases between. Germline V CDR1 and CDR2: SGHTA, FQGNSA. The CDR3 covers 14 residues.

V gene TRBV7-2 combines with J gene TRBJ1-5; D might be TRBD1 (6 bases). The CDR3 covers 15 residues. The V gene lost 3 bases and the J gene lost 3 bases, with 12 bases spanning the gap. The germline V gene encodes CDR1 SGHTA and CDR2 FQGNSA. This CDR3 reads CASSFNGQINQPQHF. CDR3 sequence (DNA): TGTGCCAGCAGCTTTAATGGACAGATCAATCAGCCCCAGCATTTT.

CDR3 protein: CATSEGTASSETQYF. CDR3 sequence (DNA): TGTGCCACCAGTGAGGGGACGGCCTCCTCGGAGACCCAGTACTTC. The chain couples TRBV24-1 to TRBJ2-5, with D perhaps being TRBD1 or TRBD2 (5 bases each). The CDR3 is 15 amino acids. CDR1 KGHDR and CDR2 SFDVKD come from the germline V gene. The ends were cut back, 4 bases at V and 5 bases at J, with 16 bases in the middle.

The CDR3 DNA reads TGTGCCACCGGGCGGCAGGGATCTTCCTACGAGCAGTACTTC. It specifies CATGRQGSSYEQYF. The gene calls are TRBV15 and TRBJ2-7; D is possibly TRBD1 (5 bases). CDR3 length: 14 amino acids. Germline CDR1 and CDR2: LNHNV and YYDKDF (reference sequence). Trimming took 8 bases from V and 1 from J, leaving 15 bases between them.

This clonotype was found many times. The chain is built from TRBV29-1 and TRBJ2-7, with TRBD1 matching 9 bases. The CDR3 spans 13 residues. The germline V gene encodes CDR1 SQVTM and CDR2 ANQGSEA. Trimming at V came to 6 bases and at J to 1 base, leaving 4 bases not matched to a gene. CDR3 protein: CSVGTGNSYEQYF. The CDR3 DNA reads as TGCAGCGTGGGGACAGGGAATTCCTACGAGCAGTACTTC.

The rearrangement links TRBV25-1 to TRBJ2-5; 7 nucleotides line up with TRBD2. The V gene end was trimmed by 6 bases and the J gene end by 5 bases; junction bases not matched to a gene: 3. There are 12 residues in the CDR3. Germline V gives CDR1 MGHDK, CDR2 SYGVNS. The chain's CDR3 is CASRGSGETQYF. Here the CDR3 DNA reads TGTGCCAGCAGGGGTAGCGGGGAGACCCAGTACTTC.

Only one count was recorded for this clonotype. This chain joins TRBV13 and TRBJ2-7; a weak D match, TRBD1 (5 bases). The CDR3 length is 12 residues. Trimming left V 7 bases short and J 4 bases short, with 11 bases between. The germline V gene has CDR1 PRHDT and CDR2 FYEKMQ (reference sequence). CDR3 amino acids: CASTSTAYEQYF. In DNA form, the CDR3 reads TGTGCCAGCACTTCGACAGCTTACGAGCAGTACTTC.

This clonotype was counted ten times or more. The chain uses TRBV27 and TRBJ1-1; the D is unclear. This CDR3 region has 15 residues. Per germline, CDR1 MNHEY and CDR2 SMNVEV (reference sequence). Trimming took 8 bases from V and 7 from J, leaving 23 bases between them. CDR3 nucleotide sequence: TGTGCCAGCGACCCTAAGGGCTCATCGGGTCATGAAGCTTTCTTT. This sequence encodes CASDPKGSSGHEAFF.

This chain joins TRBV7-9 and TRBJ2-7; 7 bases are shared with TRBD1. V shed 6 bases, J shed 3 bases, and the junction held 5 bases outside the gene matches. CDR3 size: 13 residues. Per the germline V gene, CDR1 is SEHNR and CDR2 is FQNEAQ (reference sequence). In DNA, the CDR3 is TGTGCCAGCAGTCCTGACAGGGTCTACGAGCAGTACTTC. Translating gives CASSPDRVYEQYF. Drawing the rest from reference TRBV7-9 and TRBJ2-7, the complete variable domain is DTGVSQNPRHKITKRGQNVTFRCDPISEHNRLYWYRQTLGQGPEFLTYFQNEAQLEKSRLLSDRFSAERPKGSFSTLEIQRTEQGDSAMYLCASSPDRVYEQYFGPGTRLTVT.

This clonotype was found once. The rearrangement joins TRBV2 to TRBJ1-5, with 8 bases fitting TRBD1. The germline CDR1 and CDR2 sequences are SNHLY and FYNNEI. The length of the CDR3 is 14 residues. Trimming at V came to 8 bases and at J to 6 bases, leaving 9 bases not matched to a gene. The CDR3 protein is CASQDRVWGQPQHF. DNA for the CDR3: TGTGCCAGCCAGGACAGGGTTTGGGGTCAGCCCCAGCATTTT.

V is TRBV7-9 and J is TRBJ1-2, with 8 bases matching TRBD1. The CDR3 is 14 amino acids. V lost 4 bases, J lost 6 bases, and 7 bases stayed unmatched. CDR1 and CDR2 from the germline V gene are SEHNR and FQNEAQ (reference sequence). As DNA, the CDR3 is TGTGCCAGCAGCTCGACAGGGGAAGGAGATGGCTACACCTTC. Residues: CASSSTGEGDGYTF.

This chain uses TRBV15 with TRBJ2-5; TRBD2 is a possible D gene (5 bases). Trimming took off 6 bases at V and 5 bases at J, with 31 bases between the two ends. This CDR3 contains 19 residues. CDR1 is LNHNV, CDR2 YYDKDF, per germline (reference sequence). This CDR3 is CATREGSRQDRLERETQYF. DNA of the CDR3: TGTGCCACCAGAGAGGGATCCCGCCAAGATCGGCTAGAGAGGGAGACCCAGTACTTC.

Details on this clonotype: A read error may produce the germline difference seen at one junction end. CDR3 protein: CAGSFMGNGQLFF. CDR3 DNA sequence: TGTGCCGGCAGCTTTATGGGGAATGGACAACTGTTTTTT. The V and J genes are TRBV13 and TRBJ1-4, with unresolved D. The CDR3 has 13 residues. Germline CDR1 and CDR2: PRHDT and FYEKMQ (reference sequence). Looking up the rest from reference TRBV13 and TRBJ1-4 gives the full variable domain: AAGVIQSPRHLIKEKRETATLKCYPIPRHDTVYWYQQGPGQDPQFLISFYEKMQSDKGSIPDRFSAQQFSDYHSELNMSSLELGDSALYFCAGSFMGNGQLFFGSGTQLSVL.

The table lists this clonotype with many counts. The genes are TRBV12-3 or TRBV12-4 and TRBJ2-7, with 8 bases identical to TRBD2. CDR3 size: 13 residues. J gave up 0 bases and V 6 bases, and 1 base lay outside the gene matches. CDR3 sequence (DNA): TGTGCCAGCAGAGCGGGAGTCTCCTACGAGCAGTACTTC. This sequence encodes CASRAGVSYEQYF.

This chain connects TRBV5-1 to TRBJ1-1; no clear D. In germline, CDR1 is SGHRS, CDR2 YFSETQ. There are 14 residues in the CDR3. V was pared by 4 bases and J by 4 bases, with 14 bases between. The DNA of the CDR3 is TGCGCCAGCAGCGCTAGCGGGGAACGCACTGAAGCTTTCTTT. Translating it yields CASSASGERTEAFF.

The CDR3 coding sequence is TGTGCCAGCAGCGGACAGGAGTCTGGGGCCAACGTCCTGACTTTC. It is translated as CASSGQESGANVLTF. The chain couples TRBV5-6 to TRBJ2-6, with 7 bases that match TRBD1. Trimming removed 4 bases from V and 1 base from J; junction bases left unmatched: 2. The CDR3 runs 15 residues. Germline-derived CDR1 and CDR2 are SGHDT and YYEEEE.

Note on this clonotype: A much bigger clone sits one base away, suggesting this may be a read error. This chain joins TRBV2 and TRBJ1-2, with D unclear. Germline V CDR1 and CDR2: SNHLY, FYNNEI. Trimming removed 4 bases from V and 4 bases from J, with 1 base in between. This CDR3 contains 10 residues. The CDR3 loop is CASSVYGYTF. Written as DNA, the CDR3 is TGTGCCAGCAGTGTCTATGGCTACACCTTC. Supplemented by reference TRBV2 and TRBJ1-2, the full variable domain reads EPEVTQTPSHQVTQMGQEVILRCVPISNHLYFYWYRQILGQKVEFLVSFYNNEISEKSEIFDDQFSVERPDGSNFTLKIRSTKLEDSAMYFCASSVYGYTFGSGTRLTVV.

CDR3 coding DNA: TGTGCCAGCAGTTGGCCGGGACCTGGCCAAGAGACCCAGTACTTC. This gives the protein CASSWPGPGQETQYF. The V and J genes are TRBV12-3 or TRBV12-4 and TRBJ2-5; D is possibly TRBD1 or TRBD2 (5 bases each). Trimming took 4 bases from V and 1 from J, leaving 13 bases between them. CDR3 length equals 15 residues.

As regards this clonotype: One junction end does not reproduce the germline sequence, and a read error may be involved. The chain couples TRBV5-1 to TRBJ1-1; D gene unclear. The CDR3 has 13 residues. From germline, CDR1 is SGHRS and CDR2 YFSETQ. The CDR3 reads CASTLGGSTEAFF. DNA for the CDR3: TGCGCCAGCACCTTGGGCGGTAGCACTGAAGCTTTCTTT.

This clonotype came up a few times. This chain connects TRBV10-2 to TRBJ2-3; no clear D gene. V was clipped by 6 bases and J by 4 bases, with 17 bases between them. This CDR3 spans 15 amino acids. CDR1 WSHSY and CDR2 SAAADI come from the germline V gene. CDR3 sequence: CASRVWTALADTQYF. The CDR3, as DNA: TGCGCCAGCAGGGTTTGGACGGCTCTGGCAGATACGCAGTATTTT.

This clonotype was picked up a small number of times. The chain links TRBV7-9 to TRBJ1-4, with D tentatively TRBD1 (6 bases). Germline V gene sequence: CDR1 SEHNR, CDR2 FQNEAQ (reference sequence). V lost 2 bases, J lost 8 bases, and 18 bases lay in between. The CDR3 is 16 amino acids. CDR3 nucleotide sequence: TGTGCCAGCAGCTTATCACCCCGGACAGCGGGCGAAAAACTGTTTTTT. Protein: CASSLSPRTAGEKLFF.

The chain joins TRBV15 to TRBJ1-4; 7 nucleotides line up with TRBD1. V was pared by 4 bases and J by 8 bases, with 16 bases of the junction left unmatched. This CDR3 comprises 17 residues. Germline CDR1 LNHNV, CDR2 YYDKDF (reference sequence). The CDR3 DNA reads TGTGCCACCAGCACACGGGCATTCGGGACAGATCGAGAAAAACTGTTTTTT. It specifies CATSTRAFGTDREKLFF.

This clonotype appeared many times. This sequence joins TRBV5-4 and TRBJ2-7; the D is unclear. CDR1 and CDR2 from the germline V gene are SGHNT and YYREEE (reference sequence). V lost 4 bases and J lost 7, with 15 bases in between. This CDR3 has 13 residues. Here the CDR3 DNA reads TGTGCCAGCAGCCTTGGGAATCTGGAGGAGCAGTACTTC. Translating it yields CASSLGNLEEQYF.

This clonotype was recorded many times. The chain employs TRBV29-1 and TRBJ2-7; D assignment may be TRBD1 or TRBD2 (5 bases each). Between the trimmed V and J ends, which lost 4 bases and 2 bases, there was a span of 12 bases. Germline CDR1 is SQVTM and CDR2 is ANQGSEA. The CDR3 runs 13 residues. CDR3 protein: CSVGQGVTYEQYF. CDR3 DNA sequence: TGCAGCGTTGGGCAGGGAGTTACCTACGAGCAGTACTTC.

The chain employs TRBV7-2 and TRBJ2-7, with D unresolved. The V and J ends lost 1 base and 2 bases respectively, with 9 bases between them. CDR1 and CDR2 (germline): SGHTA, FQGNSA. The CDR3 length is 14 residues. The CDR3 here is CASSLGANTYEQYF. In DNA, the CDR3 is TGTGCCAGCAGCTTAGGAGCAAACACCTACGAGCAGTACTTC. The whole variable domain, filled in from reference TRBV7-2 and TRBJ2-7, reads GAGVSQSPSNKVTEKGKDVELRCDPISGHTALYWYRQSLGQGLEFLIYFQGNSAPDKSGLPSDRFSAERTGGSVSTLTIQRTQQEDSAVYLCASSLGANTYEQYFGPGTRLTVT.

This clonotype has at least ten counts. The chain's CDR3 is CASNEEEKLFF. In DNA form, the CDR3 reads TGTGCCAGCAATGAAGAAGAAAAACTGTTTTTT. The V call is TRBV28, the J call TRBJ1-4; D gene unclear. Germline V lookup: CDR1 MDHEN, CDR2 SYDVKM. Trimming removed 7 bases at V and 8 bases at J, with 8 bases between. This CDR3 has 11 amino acids.

Only one count was recorded for this clonotype. A much larger clonotype is one base distant, so this may be a read error. The rearrangement uses TRBV11-2 and TRBJ2-5, with 7 bases matching TRBD2. CDR1 SGHAT and CDR2 FQNNGV come from the germline V gene. This CDR3 has 14 residues. V was pared by 5 bases and J by 4 bases, with 7 bases of the junction left unmatched. In DNA form, the CDR3 reads TGTGCCAGCAGCAGAGCGGGGAAGAGAGAGACCCAGTACTTC. Translating gives CASSRAGKRETQYF.